The source of this T cell receptor (beta chain) is a study of cytomegalovirus exposure and HLA in healthy donors. Study-wide results and limits: In a later analysis, common viral pathogens appeared linked to several of the most significant clusters.

The CDR3 has 16 amino acids. Trimming shortened V by 5 bases and J by 0 bases, and 14 bases separated the two germline ends. Looked up from germline, CDR1 is SEHNR and CDR2 is FQNEAQ (reference sequence). PCR primers comprised 60 Vbeta and 13 Jbeta primers. The method was immunoSEQ multiplex PCR; TCRdb's version includes in-frame clones alone and lacks a portion of them. The data contain approximately 140,000 clones, about three quarters of them singletons. Concerning this clone itself: What it binds is not known.

Sequencing used PBMCs. The gene calls are TRBV7-9 and TRBJ2-4; D is perhaps TRBD1 (5 bases). The TCR sequence derives from a woman aged 60 to 75 in good health and CMV-seropositive. CDR3 DNA: TGTGCCAGCAGCCCTCGACAGCAACTAGCCAAAAACATTCAGTACTTC. This encodes CASSPRQQLAKNIQYF.